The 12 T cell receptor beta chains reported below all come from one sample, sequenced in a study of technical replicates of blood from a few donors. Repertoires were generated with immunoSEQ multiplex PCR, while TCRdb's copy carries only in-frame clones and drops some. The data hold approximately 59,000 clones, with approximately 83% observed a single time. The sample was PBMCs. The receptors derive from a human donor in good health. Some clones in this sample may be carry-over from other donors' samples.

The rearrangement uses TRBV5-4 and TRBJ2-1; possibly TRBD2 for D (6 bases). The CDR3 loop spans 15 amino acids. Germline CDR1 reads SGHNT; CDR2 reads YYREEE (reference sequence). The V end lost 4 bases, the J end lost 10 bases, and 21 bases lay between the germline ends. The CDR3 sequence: CASSERKRLSGEQFF. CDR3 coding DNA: TGTGCCAGCAGCGAACGAAAGCGCCTTAGCGGCGAGCAGTTCTTC. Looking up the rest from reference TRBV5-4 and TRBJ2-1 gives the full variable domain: ETGVTQSPTHLIKTRGQQVTLRCSSQSGHNTVSWYQQALGQGPQFIFQYYREEENGRGNFPPRFSGLQFPNYSSELNVNALELDDSALYLCASSERKRLSGEQFFGPGTRLTVL.

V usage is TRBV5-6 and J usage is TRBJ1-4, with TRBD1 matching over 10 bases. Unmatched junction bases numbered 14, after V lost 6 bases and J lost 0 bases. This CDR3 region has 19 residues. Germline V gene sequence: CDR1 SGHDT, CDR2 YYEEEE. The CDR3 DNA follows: TGTGCCAGCACCTTCTTCCGGACAGGGGGATTTGCAACTAATGAAAAACTGTTTTTT. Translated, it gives CASTFFRTGGFATNEKLFF. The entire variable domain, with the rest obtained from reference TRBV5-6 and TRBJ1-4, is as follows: DAGVTQSPTHLIKTRGQQVTLRCSPKSGHDTVSWYQQALGQGPQFIFQYYEEEERQRGNFPDRFSGHQFPNYSSELNVNALLLGDSALYLCASTFFRTGGFATNEKLFFGSGTQLSVL.

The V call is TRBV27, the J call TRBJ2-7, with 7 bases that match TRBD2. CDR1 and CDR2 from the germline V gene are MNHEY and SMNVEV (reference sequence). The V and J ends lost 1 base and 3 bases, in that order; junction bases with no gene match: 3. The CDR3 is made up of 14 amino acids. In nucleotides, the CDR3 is TGTGCCAGCAGTTTATACGCGGGAGACTACGAGCAGTACTTC. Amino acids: CASSLYAGDYEQYF.

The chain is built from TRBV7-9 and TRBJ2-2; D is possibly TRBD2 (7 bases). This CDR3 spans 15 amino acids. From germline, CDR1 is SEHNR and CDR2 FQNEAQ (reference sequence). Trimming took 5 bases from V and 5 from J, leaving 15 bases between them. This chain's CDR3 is CASSEGGVRTGELFF. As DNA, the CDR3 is TGTGCCAGCAGCGAAGGGGGGGTGAGGACCGGGGAGCTGTTTTTT.

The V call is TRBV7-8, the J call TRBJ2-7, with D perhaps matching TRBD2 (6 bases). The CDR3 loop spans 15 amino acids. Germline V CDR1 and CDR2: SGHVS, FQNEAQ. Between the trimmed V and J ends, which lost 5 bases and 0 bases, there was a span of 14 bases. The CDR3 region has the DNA TGTGCCAGCAGCCAGGTGGGACTGTTCTCCTACGAGCAGTACTTC. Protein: CASSQVGLFSYEQYF. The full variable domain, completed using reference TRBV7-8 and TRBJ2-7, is GAGVSQSPRYKVAKRGQDVALRCDPISGHVSLFWYQQALGQGPEFLTYFQNEAQLDKSGLPSDRFFAERPEGSVSTLKIQRTQQEDSAVYLCASSQVGLFSYEQYFGPGTRLTVT.

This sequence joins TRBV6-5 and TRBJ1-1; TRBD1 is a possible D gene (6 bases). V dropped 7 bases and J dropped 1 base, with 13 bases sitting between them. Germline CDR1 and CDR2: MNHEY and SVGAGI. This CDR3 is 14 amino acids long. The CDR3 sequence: CASNGGGRNTEAFF. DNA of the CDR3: TGTGCCAGCAATGGGGGGGGCCGGAACACTGAAGCTTTCTTT.

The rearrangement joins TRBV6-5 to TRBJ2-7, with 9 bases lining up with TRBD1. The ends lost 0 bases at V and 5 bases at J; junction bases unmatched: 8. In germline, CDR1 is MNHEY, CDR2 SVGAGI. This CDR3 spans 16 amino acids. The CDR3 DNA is TGTGCCAGCAGTTACTCGAGGAGGACAGGGGTAGACGAGCAGTACTTC. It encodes CASSYSRRTGVDEQYF.

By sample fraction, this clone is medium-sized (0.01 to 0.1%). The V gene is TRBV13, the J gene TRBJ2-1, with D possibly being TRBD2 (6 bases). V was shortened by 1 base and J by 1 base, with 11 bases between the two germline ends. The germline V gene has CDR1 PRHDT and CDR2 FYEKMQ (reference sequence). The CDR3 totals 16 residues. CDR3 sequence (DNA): TGTGCCAGCAGCTTAGAAGGCGGGGAGTCCTACAATGAGCAGTTCTTC. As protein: CASSLEGGESYNEQFF.

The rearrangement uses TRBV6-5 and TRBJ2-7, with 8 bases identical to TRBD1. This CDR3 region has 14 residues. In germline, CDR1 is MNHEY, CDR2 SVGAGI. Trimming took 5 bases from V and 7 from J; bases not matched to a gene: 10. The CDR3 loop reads CASSPRDRSLEQYF. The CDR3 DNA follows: TGTGCCAGCAGTCCCCGGGACAGGAGTTTGGAGCAGTACTTC.

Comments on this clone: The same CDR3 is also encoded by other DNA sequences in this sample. Here the CDR3 reads CASSLGLGYEQYF. The CDR3 DNA follows: TGCGCCAGCAGCTTGGGACTAGGGTACGAGCAGTACTTC. The chain has TRBV5-1 and TRBJ2-7, with a possible D match to TRBD2 (6 bases). V lost 0 bases and J 4 bases, leaving 8 bases between the germline ends. There are 13 residues in the CDR3. Germline V gene data show CDR1 as SGHRS and CDR2 as YFSETQ.

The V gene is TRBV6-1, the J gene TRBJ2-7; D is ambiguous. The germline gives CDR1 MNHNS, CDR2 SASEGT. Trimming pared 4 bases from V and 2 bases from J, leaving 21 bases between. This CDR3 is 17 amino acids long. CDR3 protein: CASSVRYPGGVAYEQYF. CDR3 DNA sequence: TGTGCCAGCAGTGTACGTTATCCCGGCGGAGTCGCCTACGAGCAGTACTTC.

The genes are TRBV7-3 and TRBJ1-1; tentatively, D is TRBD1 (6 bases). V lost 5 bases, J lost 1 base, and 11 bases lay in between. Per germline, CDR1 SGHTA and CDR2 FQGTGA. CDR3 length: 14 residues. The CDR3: CASSPDSRNTEAFF. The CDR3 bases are TGTGCCAGCAGCCCGGACAGCAGGAACACTGAAGCTTTCTTT.